This T cell receptor beta chain derives from a study of beta chain features in type 1 diabetes (dated by TCRdb to about 2018). For context, the study as a whole: Patients and healthy donors did not differ in mean age, gender distribution, total cell number or subset yield. A total of around 110,000,000 sorted cells were examined across all samples, and a strong correlation was observed between cell number per subset and RNA yield. Regulatory and stem cell-like memory subsets were obtained from only 8 patients and roughly eight healthy donors, while naive and central memory subsets were obtained from all 30 or so donors. In the study, TCRB repertoires of sorted circulating CD4+ T cell subsets from recently diagnosed type 1 diabetes patients were compared with those of matched healthy donors.

Each donor gave one peripheral blood draw, averaging about 100 mL, which was collected into heparinised tubes. Naive, central memory, regulatory and stem cell-like memory CD4+ T cells were sorted on a BD FACSAria II using a panel including CD45RO, CCR7, CD25, CD127, CD95 and CD27. Every sorted population had a purity above 95%. PBMCs were separated immediately by Lymphoprep density gradient centrifugation and were stained directly, without being cultured. So that batch effects would be minimized, each experiment stained and sorted samples in pairs, pairing one healthy donor with one patient. All of the isolated RNA was reverse transcribed with the High Capacity cDNA Reverse Transcription Kit, so expressed TCRB transcripts were sequenced. Deep immunoSEQ sequencing was performed on naive, central memory and regulatory T cell samples, with an average of around 3.5 million total reads per sample. Sorted cells were lysed in RLT buffer, and RNA was extracted using DNase-treated RNeasy Micro or Mini kits according to cell number. To prevent cross-contamination, every cell subset was processed on its own, while patient and healthy donor samples were processed together. Using the immunoSEQ multiplex PCR, TCRB sequences were amplified from cDNA into 87-bp fragments spanning the CDR3 region. Sequencing of the amplicons was performed on the Illumina HiSeq platform. The paper's processing steps were these. Synthetic template baselines were used to correct PCR bias computationally, reads within Hamming distance 2 were collapsed, and singletons that could not be merged were discarded. Reads were aligned to IMGT to assign V, D and J genes, CDR3 length, and insertions or deletions at six rearrangement sites. Within each subset, clonotype counts were normalized to sorted cell number, after which true diversity and Gini coefficients were computed with the tcR R package. The overlap coefficient, calculated on TCRB nucleotide sequences, was used to measure repertoire sharing. Out-of-frame TCRB sequences from naive cells were analyzed to stand in for the pre-selection repertoire. Sourced from immuneACCESS, this table was stored by TCRdb with only in-frame sequences that have V and J called. A share of the clones is absent; for the studies checked, an unresolved V gene accounts for under half, and the remainder has no known explanation. V, J and clone size are those of that table, while D and trimming were read from the DNA. This sample holds about 660,000 clones; 11% to 15% were observed only once. The leading ten clones occupy roughly 0.04% of the sample.

V was cut back by 7 bases and J by 0 bases, leaving a gap of 19 bases between them. The germline V gene (reference sequence) supplies CDR1 SGHNT and CDR2 YYREEE. The CDR3 has 16 amino acids, counting the end cysteine and phenylalanine. The read is trimmed to its CDR3 DNA, 48 bases read in frame from base 1. With respect to this clone: The specificity of this receptor is unknown. One base away there is no much larger clone; base qualities are not given.

What the study reported, not specific to this receptor: At VDJ recombination sites, type 1 diabetes patients had fewer insertions and more deleted nucleotides, which implies abnormalities in thymic rearrangement. Because the HLA sub-analyses included only small numbers of individuals, any influence of HLA type on TCRB rearrangement was left unresolved. Type 1 diabetes patients showed a moderate but significant shortening of TCRB CDR3 length in all four CD4+ subsets. Naive, central memory and regulatory TCRB repertoires appeared to be more alike among patients than among healthy donors. PCR might favor shorter templates, but patient and control samples were amplified and corrected together, so any skew would affect both groups equally. Because cDNA rather than genomic DNA was sequenced, highly expressing activated cells could have been over-represented, although no difference in activation and CD3 levels was found between groups.

The receptor was derived from a man aged 18-30 years with type 1 diabetes. Sequenced material: naive CD4+ T cells from blood. Interpreted using the paper, the cell subset or site label stands for: true naive CD4+ T cells. Recombination connected TRBV5-4 to TRBJ1-2; a weak D assignment points to TRBD1 (6 bases agree). The bases read TGTGCCAGCTGGGGAAGAGACAGGATAACTAACTATGGCTACACCTTC. This encodes CASWGRDRITNYGYTF.